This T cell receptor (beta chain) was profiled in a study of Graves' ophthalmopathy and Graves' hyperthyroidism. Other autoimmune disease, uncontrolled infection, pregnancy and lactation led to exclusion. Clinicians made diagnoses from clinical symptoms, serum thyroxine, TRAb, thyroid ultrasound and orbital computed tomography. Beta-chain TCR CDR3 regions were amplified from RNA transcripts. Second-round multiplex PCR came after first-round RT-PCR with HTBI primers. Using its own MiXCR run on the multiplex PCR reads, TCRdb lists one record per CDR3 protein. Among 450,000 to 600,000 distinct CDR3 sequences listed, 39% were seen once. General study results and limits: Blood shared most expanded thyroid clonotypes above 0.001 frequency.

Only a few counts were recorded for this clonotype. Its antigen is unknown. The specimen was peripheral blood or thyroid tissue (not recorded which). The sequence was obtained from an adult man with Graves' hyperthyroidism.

The CDR3 bases are TGTGCCTGGGGCAGGGTTTCTGGCTACACCTTC. This codes for CAWGRVSGYTF. The genes are TRBV30 and TRBJ1-2, with a possible D match to TRBD1 (5 bases). Germline V gene lookup returns CDR1 GTSNPN and CDR2 SVGIG (reference sequence). This CDR3 spans 11 amino acids. Trimming shortened V by 5 bases and J by 7 bases, and 11 bases separated the two germline ends.